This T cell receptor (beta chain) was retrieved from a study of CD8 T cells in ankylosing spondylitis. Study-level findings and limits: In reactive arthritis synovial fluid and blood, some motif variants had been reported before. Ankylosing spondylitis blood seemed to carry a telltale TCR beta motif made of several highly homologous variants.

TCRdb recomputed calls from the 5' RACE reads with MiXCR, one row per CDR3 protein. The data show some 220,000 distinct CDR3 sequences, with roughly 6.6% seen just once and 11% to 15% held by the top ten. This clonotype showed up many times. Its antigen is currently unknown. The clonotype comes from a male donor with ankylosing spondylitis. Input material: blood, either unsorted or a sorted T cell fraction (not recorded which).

The CDR3 spells CASSPPMEETQYF. The DNA for the CDR3 is TGTGCCAGCAGCCCACCTATGGAGGAGACCCAGTACTTC. The chain combines TRBV13 with TRBJ2-5, with D unresolved. The CDR3 spans 13 residues. Germline CDR1 is PRHDT and CDR2 is FYEKMQ (reference sequence). V lost 5 bases and J 5 bases, leaving 12 bases between the germline ends. Full variable domain (remainder filled in from reference TRBV13 and TRBJ2-5): AAGVIQSPRHLIKEKRETATLKCYPIPRHDTVYWYQQGPGQDPQFLISFYEKMQSDKGSIPDRFSAQQFSDYHSELNMSSLELGDSALYFCASSPPMEETQYFGPGTRLLVL.